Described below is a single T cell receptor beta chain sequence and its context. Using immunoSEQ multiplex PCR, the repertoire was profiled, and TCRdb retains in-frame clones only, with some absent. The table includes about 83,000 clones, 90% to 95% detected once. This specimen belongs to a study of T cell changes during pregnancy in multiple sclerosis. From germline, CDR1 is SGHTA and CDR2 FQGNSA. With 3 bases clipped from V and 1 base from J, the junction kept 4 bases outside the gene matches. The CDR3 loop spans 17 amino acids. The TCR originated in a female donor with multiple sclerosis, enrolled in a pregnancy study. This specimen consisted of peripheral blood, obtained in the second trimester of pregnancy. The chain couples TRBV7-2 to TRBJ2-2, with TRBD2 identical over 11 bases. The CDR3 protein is CASSFLAGGLNTGELFF. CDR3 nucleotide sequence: TGTGCCAGCAGCTTCCTAGCGGGAGGCCTGAACACCGGGGAGCTGTTTTTT.